A selection of T cell receptor beta chains follows, all from one sample in a study of T cell repertoires in cytomegalovirus infection. For these receptors, no antigen is known. One entry per CDR3 protein, called by TCRdb with MiXCR from the reads. The sample has more than 85,000 distinct CDR3 sequences, about 28% seen once. Sequenced material: CD8+ T cells from cultured PBMCs, taken from culture after CMV antigen stimulation. These receptors all stem from a human donor in good health (CMV status not recorded). Some clones in this sample may be carry-over from other donors' samples. CDR3s include the opening cysteine and the closing phenylalanine or tryptophan. D genes are given only for firm matches. A row's size may be missing; if present it is once, few, many or a size class.

j_call v_call d_call clone_size cdr3_aa cdr3_nt
TRBJ1-1 TRBV12-3/TRBV12-4 - many CASSPITLETEAFF TGTGCCAGCAGCCCCATAACACTAGAGACTGAAGCTTTCTTT
TRBJ2-7 TRBV27 TRBD2 - CASSSLVGRELYEQYF TGTGCCAGCAGCTCCCTGGTAGGGAGGGAACTCTACGAGCAGTACTTC
TRBJ2-2 TRBV27 - - CASSYNINTGELFF TGTGCCAGCAGTTACAACATAAACACCGGGGAGCTGTTTTTT
TRBJ1-3 TRBV12-3/TRBV12-4 - few CAKGTGNTIYF TGTGCCAAGGGGACTGGAAACACCATATATTTT
TRBJ1-5 TRBV28 TRBD1 medium-sized CASSGLTGSNQPQHF TGTGCCAGCAGTGGATTGACAGGGAGCAATCAGCCCCAGCATTTT
TRBJ2-3 TRBV5-5 TRBD2 - CASCCELPSGGHTQYF TGTGCCAGCTGCTGTGAACTGCCCTCGGGGGGACATACGCAGTATTTT
TRBJ2-7 TRBV24-1 - - CATSGTDYEQYF TGTGCCACCAGTGGGACAGACTACGAGCAGTACTTC
TRBJ2-7 TRBV12-3/TRBV12-4 TRBD2 - CASSFGGISYEQYF TGTGCCAGCAGTTTCGGGGGGATATCCTACGAGCAGTACTTC
TRBJ1-6 TRBV12-3/TRBV12-4 - few CASSLGGPYNSPLHF TGTGCCAGCAGTTTGGGGGGACCCTATAATTCACCCCTCCACTTT
TRBJ2-3 TRBV5-6 - - CASSPNMREITDTQYF TGTGCCAGCAGCCCGAATATGAGGGAAATCACAGATACGCAGTATTTT
TRBJ1-1 TRBV5-5 - few CASRFGQRWNTEAFF TGTGCCAGCAGATTTGGACAGCGATGGAACACTGAAGCTTTCTTT
TRBJ2-1 TRBV5-4 - few CASSLSVYNEQFF TGTGCCAGCAGCTTGTCCGTTTACAATGAGCAGTTCTTC
TRBJ1-1 TRBV10-3 TRBD1 - CAISDRGLVTEAFF TGTGCCATCAGTGACAGGGGGCTCGTCACTGAAGCTTTCTTT
TRBJ1-2 TRBV7-2 TRBD1 many CASSAWDRGFGYTF TGTGCCAGCAGCGCATGGGACAGGGGTTTTGGCTACACCTTC
TRBJ2-1 TRBV18 - many CASSPLAGQHTNEQFF TGTGCCAGCTCACCACTAGCGGGACAGCATACCAATGAGCAGTTCTTC
TRBJ2-3 TRBV20-1 TRBD2 - CSARKRGVGTDTQYF TGCAGTGCTAGAAAGCGGGGGGTGGGCACAGATACGCAGTATTTT
TRBJ2-5 TRBV28 TRBD1 - CASSPDRGQETQYF TGTGCCAGCAGTCCGGACAGGGGGCAAGAGACCCAGTACTTC
TRBJ1-1 TRBV7-9 - many CASSSQNTEAFF TGTGCCAGCAGCTCGCAGAACACTGAAGCTTTCTTT
TRBJ2-1 TRBV19 - - CASRQGFEQFF TGTGCCAGTAGACAGGGTTTTGAGCAGTTCTTC
TRBJ1-1 TRBV6-2/TRBV6-3 TRBD1 - CASSYSSGQGGVDAEAFF TGTGCCAGCAGTTACTCTAGCGGACAGGGGGGGGTGGACGCTGAAGCTTTCTTT
TRBJ2-7 TRBV12-3/TRBV12-4 TRBD1 - CASSLPGQEMDEQYF TGTGCCAGCAGTTTGCCGGGACAGGAGATGGACGAGCAGTACTTC
TRBJ1-1 TRBV10-3 TRBD1 - CAISELGSRGRAEAFF TGTGCCATCAGTGAACTCGGGAGCAGGGGGAGAGCTGAAGCTTTCTTT
TRBJ2-7 TRBV5-1 - - CASSLGKYYEQYF TGCGCCAGCAGCTTGGGCAAGTACTACGAGCAGTACTTC
TRBJ1-2 TRBV7-2 TRBD1 many CASSTWTGGNYGYTF TGTGCCAGCAGCACATGGACAGGGGGCAATTATGGCTACACCTTC
TRBJ2-4 TRBV6-2/TRBV6-3 TRBD2 - CASSYPLAGGNKNIQYF TGTGCCAGCAGTTACCCACTAGCGGGGGGGAACAAAAACATTCAGTACTTC
TRBJ1-2 TRBV4-1 TRBD1 few CASSQDRGYYGYTF TGCGCCAGCAGCCAAGACAGGGGGTACTATGGCTACACCTTC
TRBJ2-7 TRBV28 TRBD1 few CASTWGQGAYEQYF TGTGCCAGCACTTGGGGACAGGGGGCCTACGAGCAGTACTTC
TRBJ2-3 TRBV30 TRBD2 few CAWSVGRGRDTQYF TGTGCCTGGAGTGTGGGGCGGGGGAGAGATACGCAGTATTTT
TRBJ2-3 TRBV5-1 - - CASSLSEPGWLDTQYF TGCGCCAGCAGCTTAAGCGAACCGGGGTGGCTTGATACGCAGTATTTT
TRBJ2-3 TRBV7-9 - - CASSLRETDTQYF TGTGCCAGCAGCCTTAGAGAGACAGATACGCAGTATTTT
TRBJ1-2 TRBV6-6 - - CASSEEGVTPYGYTF TGTGCCAGCAGCGAGGAAGGGGTGACGCCCTATGGCTACACCTTC
TRBJ2-3 TRBV19 TRBD1 once CASTTGADTQYF TGTGCCAGTACGACAGGGGCAGATACGCAGTATTTT
TRBJ2-1 TRBV6-6 - - CASSYHREDNEQFF TGTGCCAGCAGTTACCATCGGGAAGACAATGAGCAGTTCTTC
TRBJ1-1 TRBV13 TRBD1 few CASSLATGGRNTEAFF TGTGCCAGCAGCTTAGCCACAGGGGGTCGGAACACTGAAGCTTTCTTT
TRBJ2-7 TRBV7-6 - - CASSSEVKQYF TGTGCCAGCAGCTCCGAGGTCAAGCAGTACTTC
TRBJ2-3 TRBV4-2 TRBD2 few CASSHQLAGGNGDTQYF TGTGCCAGCAGCCACCAACTAGCGGGGGGGAATGGAGATACGCAGTATTTT
TRBJ2-3 TRBV10-2 - - CASNLGAGTDTQYF TGCGCCAGCAATTTGGGGGCCGGGACAGATACGCAGTATTTT
TRBJ1-2 TRBV28 TRBD1 - CASSIGQGGRGYTF TGTGCCAGCAGTATAGGACAGGGGGGTAGGGGCTACACCTTC
TRBJ2-7 TRBV28 - - CASSLDGLYEQYF TGTGCCAGCAGTTTGGACGGACTCTACGAGCAGTACTTC